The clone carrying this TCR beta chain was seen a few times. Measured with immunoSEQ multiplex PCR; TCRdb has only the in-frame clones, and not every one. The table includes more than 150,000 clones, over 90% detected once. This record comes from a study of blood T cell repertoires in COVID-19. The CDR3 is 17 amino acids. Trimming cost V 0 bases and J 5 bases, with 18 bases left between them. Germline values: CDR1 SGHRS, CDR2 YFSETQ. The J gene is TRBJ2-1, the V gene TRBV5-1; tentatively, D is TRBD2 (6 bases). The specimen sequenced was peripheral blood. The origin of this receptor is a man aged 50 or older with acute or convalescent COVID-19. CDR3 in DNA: TGCGCCAGCAGCTTGGGTTCTAAACGGGGGAATGACAATGAGCAGTTCTTC. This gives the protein CASSLGSKRGNDNEQFF. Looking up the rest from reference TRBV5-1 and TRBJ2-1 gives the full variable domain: KAGVTQTPRYLIKTRGQQVTLSCSPISGHRSVSWYQQTPGQGLQFLFEYFSETQRNKGNFPGRFSGRQFSNSRSEMNVSTLELGDSALYLCASSLGSKRGNDNEQFFGPGTRLTVL.